A selection of T cell receptor beta chains follows, all from one sample in a study of breast tumors, draining lymph nodes, adjacent tissues. TCRdb re-called the multiplex PCR reads with MiXCR, one entry per CDR3 protein. There are 75,000 to 100,000 distinct CDR3 sequences in the sample; about 21% occur only once, and 2% to 2.5% lies in the top ten. The sample consisted of axillary lymph node tissue. These receptors all come from a female donor with breast cancer. Some clones in this sample may be carry-over from other donors' samples. Both conserved end residues are part of each CDR3. The D gene is left open where the match is weak. Expanded clones get a size class; other rows say once, few or many, or leave the size out.

>TRBJ2-3|TRBV7-8|TRBD1|many
CASSLRQGSSAF
TGTGCCAGCAGCTTAAGACAGGGTAGTTCCGCATTT
>TRBJ2-1|TRBV19|TRBD2|many
CASSISSGSFRNEQFF
TGTGCCAGTAGTATCTCCAGCGGGAGCTTCCGGAATGAGCAGTTCTTC
>TRBJ2-1|TRBV7-2|TRBD2|many
CASSLAGSSYNEQFF
TGTGCCAGCAGCCTAGCGGGGAGCTCCTACAATGAGCAGTTCTTC
>TRBJ1-1|TRBV7-2|-|-
CASSPHPGTVNTEAFF
TGTGCCAGCAGCCCCCATCCCGGGACGGTGAACACTGAAGCTTTCTTT
>TRBJ2-7|TRBV20-1|-|many
CSANRDSGRHEQYF
TGCAGTGCTAACCGGGACTCCGGACGTCACGAGCAGTACTTC
>TRBJ2-7|TRBV5-4|-|many
CASSSSPPVEQYF
TGTGCCAGCAGCTCCTCCCCCCCAGTCGAGCAGTACTTC
>TRBJ2-1|TRBV5-1|-|many
CASSLDRLAALTSYNEQFF
TGCGCCAGCAGCTTGGATCGTCTCGCGGCTCTGACCTCCTACAATGAGCAGTTCTTC
>TRBJ2-1|TRBV9|-|many
CASSALGSNEQFF
TGTGCCAGCAGCGCTTTAGGGAGCAATGAGCAGTTCTTC
>TRBJ1-2|TRBV15|-|many
CATSRDLNGYTF
TGTGCCACCAGCAGAGATCTTAATGGCTACACCTTC
>TRBJ2-7|TRBV27|TRBD2|many
CASKKAGVGYEQYF
TGTGCCAGCAAGAAAGCGGGAGTTGGGTACGAGCAGTACTTC
>TRBJ1-4|TRBV7-9|-|many
CASSPRTLAGLRAEKLFF
TGTGCCAGCAGCCCACGGACACTAGCGGGGCTTCGTGCCGAAAAACTGTTTTTT
>TRBJ2-3|TRBV9|TRBD2|many
CASSPRSRSGSSTDTQYF
TGTGCCAGCAGCCCCCGTAGTCGAAGCGGGAGTAGCACAGATACGCAGTATTTT
>TRBJ1-4|TRBV5-1|-|many
CASSLTGLSNEKLFF
TGCGCCAGCAGCTTGACAGGTCTCTCTAATGAAAAACTGTTTTTT
>TRBJ1-2|TRBV10-2|-|many
CASSGGGYGYTF
TGCGCCAGCAGTGGGGGAGGGTATGGCTACACCTTC
>TRBJ2-1|TRBV12-3/TRBV12-4|-|once
CASSFAVGGKYNEQFF
TGTGCCAGCAGTTTCGCGGTGGGGGGAAAGTACAATGAGCAGTTCTTC
>TRBJ2-1|TRBV9|TRBD2|many
CASSVKREAIYNEQFF
TGTGCCAGCAGCGTGAAGCGGGAGGCCATCTACAATGAGCAGTTCTTC
>TRBJ2-7|TRBV5-6|TRBD1|many
CASSGRDRPSEQYF
TGTGCCAGCAGCGGCCGGGACAGGCCGTCCGAGCAGTACTTC
>TRBJ2-3|TRBV10-2|TRBD2|many
CASRTSSGSSTDTQYF
TGCGCCAGCAGGACCAGTAGCGGGAGCTCAACAGATACGCAGTATTTT
>TRBJ2-3|TRBV9|-|many
CASSVWGSTDTQYF
TGTGCCAGCAGCGTTTGGGGGAGTACAGATACGCAGTATTTT